Listed below are T cell receptor beta chains from one sample, sequenced in a study of blood T cell repertoires in COVID-19. Sequencing used immunoSEQ multiplex PCR; TCRdb keeps in-frame clones, though not all of them. The profile covers a few hundred thousand clones, with about 87% appearing a single time and 6.5% to 9.5% taken by the ten largest. Material: peripheral blood. Source of these receptors: a woman aged 50 to 60 who had recovered from COVID-19. Each CDR3 is given with its conserved first and last residue. Fields, in order: V gene, J gene, clone size, D gene, CDR3 protein, CDR3 DNA. D genes are given only for firm matches. The listing skips clone size in some rows; elsewhere it reads once, few, many or a size class.

V: TRBV7-3; J: TRBJ1-3; size: few; D: .; CDR3: CASSLTNSGNTIYF; DNA: TGTGCCAGCAGCTTAACGAACAGCGGAAACACCATATATTTT
V: TRBV18; J: TRBJ1-2; size: .; D: .; CDR3: CASSLPGALNYGYTF; DNA: TGTGCCAGCTCACTCCCGGGAGCCCTAAACTATGGCTACACCTTC
V: TRBV10-3; J: TRBJ1-2; size: .; D: TRBD1; CDR3: CAISERQGNYGYTF; DNA: TGTGCCATCAGTGAGAGACAGGGGAACTATGGCTACACCTTC
V: TRBV3-1/TRBV3-2; J: TRBJ2-5; size: .; D: TRBD1; CDR3: CASSQTRTGGRETQYF; DNA: TGTGCCAGCAGCCAGACAAGGACAGGGGGCCGCGAGACCCAGTACTTC
V: TRBV3-1/TRBV3-2; J: TRBJ1-2; size: .; D: .; CDR3: CASSQVREGGYTF; DNA: TGTGCCAGCAGCCAAGTTCGGGAGGGGGGCTACACCTTC
V: TRBV10-2; J: TRBJ1-2; size: .; D: TRBD1; CDR3: CASRATGGNGYTF; DNA: TGCGCCAGCAGGGCTACAGGGGGAAATGGCTACACCTTC
V: TRBV7-9; J: TRBJ2-1; size: .; D: .; CDR3: CASSHIPRGSYNEQFF; DNA: TGTGCCAGCAGCCATATCCCTCGCGGCTCCTACAATGAGCAGTTCTTC
V: TRBV6-6; J: TRBJ1-1; size: .; D: .; CDR3: CASSYPRDILSFEAFF; DNA: TGTGCCAGCAGTTATCCACGGGATATCTTGTCATTTGAAGCTTTCTTT
V: TRBV9; J: TRBJ2-2; size: .; D: .; CDR3: CASSVEGRTGELFF; DNA: TGTGCCAGCAGCGTAGAAGGGAGGACCGGGGAGCTGTTTTTT
V: TRBV10-1; J: TRBJ2-7; size: .; D: TRBD1; CDR3: CASSESSDRGPEQYF; DNA: TGCGCCAGCAGTGAGTCCAGTGACAGGGGCCCCGAGCAGTACTTC
V: TRBV30; J: TRBJ2-7; size: .; D: .; CDR3: CAWRQVNYEQYF; DNA: TGTGCCTGGAGGCAGGTTAACTACGAGCAGTACTTC
V: TRBV4-3; J: TRBJ1-2; size: .; D: .; CDR3: CASSQDSLSGGYTF; DNA: TGCGCCAGCAGCCAAGACAGCCTATCGGGGGGCTACACCTTC
V: TRBV28; J: TRBJ1-5; size: .; D: TRBD1; CDR3: CASSQGGQPQHF; DNA: TGTGCCAGCAGCCAGGGGGGACAGCCCCAGCATTTT
V: TRBV4-1; J: TRBJ2-2; size: .; D: .; CDR3: CASSQDHEKSTGELFF; DNA: TGCGCCAGCAGCCAAGATCACGAGAAATCGACCGGGGAGCTGTTTTTT
V: TRBV4-3; J: TRBJ2-1; size: .; D: TRBD2; CDR3: CASSRRLAGGHYNEQFF; DNA: TGCGCCAGCAGCCGCCGACTAGCGGGAGGGCACTACAATGAGCAGTTCTTC
V: TRBV18; J: TRBJ2-7; size: .; D: TRBD1; CDR3: CASSPRTGGSYEQYF; DNA: TGTGCCAGCTCACCCAGGACAGGGGGGTCCTACGAGCAGTACTTC
V: TRBV2; J: TRBJ2-5; size: .; D: .; CDR3: CASSPVWYQETQYF; DNA: TGTGCCAGCAGTCCAGTTTGGTACCAAGAGACCCAGTACTTC
V: TRBV6-1; J: TRBJ1-5; size: .; D: .; CDR3: CASIDIQGLVNNQPQHF; DNA: TGTGCCAGCATTGATATCCAGGGATTGGTTAACAATCAGCCCCAGCATTTT
V: TRBV9; J: TRBJ2-7; size: .; D: TRBD2; CDR3: CASSVTGGYYEQYF; DNA: TGTGCCAGCAGCGTAACGGGAGGGTACTACGAGCAGTACTTC
V: TRBV30; J: TRBJ1-5; size: once; D: .; CDR3: CAWSVLSGGNQPQHF; DNA: TGTGCCTGGAGTGTATTGTCAGGTGGGAATCAGCCCCAGCATTTT
V: TRBV5-8; J: TRBJ2-2; size: .; D: TRBD2; CDR3: CASSRRLAGTTGELFF; DNA: TGTGCCAGCAGCCGCCGACTAGCGGGAACCACCGGGGAGCTGTTTTTT
V: TRBV7-9; J: TRBJ2-3; size: .; D: TRBD2; CDR3: CASSLEASGGAEDTQYF; DNA: TGTGCCAGCAGCTTAGAGGCCAGCGGGGGGGCCGAGGATACGCAGTATTTT
V: TRBV29-1; J: TRBJ2-1; size: few; D: .; CDR3: CSVAGIGNNEQFF; DNA: TGCAGCGTTGCGGGAATCGGCAACAATGAGCAGTTCTTC
V: TRBV28; J: TRBJ2-3; size: .; D: TRBD2; CDR3: CASSLVTSGFSSTDTQYF; DNA: TGTGCCAGCAGTTTAGTGACTAGCGGATTTTCTAGCACAGATACGCAGTATTTT
V: TRBV7-2; J: TRBJ1-2; size: .; D: .; CDR3: CASSPGGQGIDYGYTF; DNA: TGTGCCAGCAGCCCCGGAGGGCAGGGCATAGACTATGGCTACACCTTC
V: TRBV7-7; J: TRBJ2-5; size: .; D: TRBD1; CDR3: CASSLGGFGQETQYF; DNA: TGTGCTAGCAGCTTAGGGGGCTTTGGCCAAGAGACCCAGTACTTC
V: TRBV7-2; J: TRBJ2-2; size: .; D: TRBD1; CDR3: CASSPQGGTGELFF; DNA: TGTGCCAGCAGTCCACAGGGGGGCACCGGGGAGCTGTTTTTT